The entry below gives a single T cell receptor beta chain sequence along with its context. Its specificity is not known. These data belong to a study of beta chain features in type 1 diabetes. Study-level points and caveats: There was a moderate but significant shortening of TCRB CDR3s in all four CD4+ subsets of Type 1 diabetes patients. The study found fewer insertions and more deletions at VDJ junctions in type 1 diabetes patients. Cells with high TCR expression could be over-represented when cDNA is sequenced.

Trimming pared 5 bases from V and 3 bases from J, leaving 14 bases between. CDR1 and CDR2 from the germline V gene are GTSNPN and SVGIG (reference sequence). CDR3 size: 14 residues. Of the isolated RNA, all was reverse transcribed, and so the sequenced material was expressed TCRB transcripts. Here immunoSEQ multiplex PCR was the method, and the copy in TCRdb shows in-frame clones only, minus some. The sample lists roughly 250,000 clones; 20% were seen once. A sort by CD45RO/CCR7/CD25/CD127/CD95/CD27 yielded CD4+ naive, central memory, regulatory and stem cell-like memory cells. This chain uses TRBV30 with TRBJ1-5; tentatively, D is TRBD1 (5 bases). The sequenced sample was naive CD4+ T cells from blood. The source of this sequence is a woman between 35 and 50 years old with type 1 diabetes. CDR3 sequence reads: CAWGRGGNNQPQHF. CDR3 sequence (DNA): TGTGCCTGGGGGAGGGGAGGGAACAATCAGCCCCAGCATTTT.